This is a list of T cell receptor beta chains from one sample in a study of cytomegalovirus exposure and HLA in healthy donors. TCRdb keeps only in-frame clones here, not all; method: immunoSEQ multiplex PCR. This sample has fewer than 95,000 clones, with about 93% found just once. Sequences were obtained from PBMCs. These receptors were collected from a woman younger than 35 in good health and CMV-seronegative. Each CDR3 is given with its conserved first and last residue. Each record gives: CDR3 protein, CDR3 DNA, V gene, D gene, clone size, J gene. A D gene is named only where the DNA matches it firmly. The size field is filled for only some rows; it gives once, few, many or a size class.

CDR3: CASTPPGLAGLTDTQYF
DNA: TGTGCCAGCACCCCTCCGGGGCTAGCGGGGCTCACAGATACGCAGTATTTT
V: TRBV28
D: TRBD2
size: NA
J: TRBJ2-3

CDR3: CASSELAATNEKLFF
DNA: TGTGCCAGCAGTGAACTGGCCGCAACTAATGAAAAACTGTTTTTT
V: TRBV6-1
D: NA
size: NA
J: TRBJ1-4

CDR3: CASSLAGSRGYGYTF
DNA: TGTGCCAGCAGCTTGGCCGGATCTCGGGGCTATGGCTACACCTTC
V: TRBV5-4
D: NA
size: NA
J: TRBJ1-2

CDR3: CACGREATEAFF
DNA: TGTGCCTGCGGCAGGGAGGCCACTGAAGCTTTCTTT
V: TRBV30
D: NA
size: NA
J: TRBJ1-1

CDR3: CASSGRDGTYNEQFF
DNA: TGTGCCAGCAGTGGGCGGGACGGAACCTACAATGAGCAGTTCTTC
V: TRBV25-1
D: NA
size: NA
J: TRBJ2-1

CDR3: CATLTLGGYTF
DNA: TGTGCCACCTTGACTTTAGGTGGCTACACCTTC
V: TRBV28
D: NA
size: NA
J: TRBJ1-2

CDR3: CASIRLRGDTGELFF
DNA: TGTGCCAGCATTCGTCTCAGGGGAGACACCGGGGAGCTGTTTTTT
V: TRBV6-1
D: NA
size: NA
J: TRBJ2-2

CDR3: CASSPIPDRYYNEQFF
DNA: TGTGCCAGCAGCCCCATCCCCGACAGGTATTACAATGAGCAGTTCTTC
V: TRBV7-9
D: NA
size: NA
J: TRBJ2-1

CDR3: CASRQGATGELFF
DNA: TGTGCCAGCCGACAGGGGGCTACCGGGGAGCTGTTTTTT
V: TRBV2
D: TRBD1
size: NA
J: TRBJ2-2

CDR3: CASRNTGNYGYTF
DNA: TGTGCCAGCAGAAATACAGGCAACTATGGCTACACCTTC
V: TRBV6-5
D: NA
size: once
J: TRBJ1-2

CDR3: CASSSEAGGGYNEQFF
DNA: TGCGCCAGCAGCTCTGAAGCGGGGGGGGGATACAATGAGCAGTTCTTC
V: TRBV5-1
D: TRBD2
size: once
J: TRBJ2-1

CDR3: CASTRGTAGASSYNEQFF
DNA: TGTGCCAGCACCCGGGGGACAGCGGGCGCTAGCTCCTACAATGAGCAGTTCTTC
V: TRBV7-9
D: NA
size: once
J: TRBJ2-1

CDR3: CASSPRWGWARQGVNQPQHF
DNA: TGTGCCAGCAGTCCCCGATGGGGGTGGGCCCGACAGGGGGTCAATCAGCCCCAGCATTTT
V: TRBV27
D: TRBD1
size: NA
J: TRBJ1-5

CDR3: CASQTGMSSYEQYF
DNA: TGTGCCTCCCAAACCGGGATGAGCTCCTACGAGCAGTACTTC
V: TRBV28
D: NA
size: NA
J: TRBJ2-7

CDR3: CASSEPGQGAFGYTF
DNA: TGTGCCAGCAGCGAACCGGGACAGGGGGCGTTTGGCTACACCTTC
V: TRBV7-9
D: TRBD1
size: NA
J: TRBJ1-2

CDR3: CASSGRDRGAANYGYTF
DNA: TGCGCCAGCAGTGGCCGGGACAGGGGGGCAGCTAACTATGGCTACACCTTC
V: TRBV10-2
D: TRBD1
size: NA
J: TRBJ1-2

CDR3: CASSCSSGLEKNIQYF
DNA: TGTGCCAGCAGTTGTTCTAGCGGTCTAGAAAAAAACATTCAGTACTTC
V: TRBV28
D: TRBD2
size: NA
J: TRBJ2-4

CDR3: CASRLSGGQVDEQFF
DNA: TGTGCCAGCAGGCTTAGCGGGGGACAGGTCGATGAGCAGTTCTTC
V: TRBV5-6
D: NA
size: NA
J: TRBJ2-1

CDR3: CASSYDGQPNQPQHF
DNA: TGCGCCAGCAGCTACGATGGACAGCCCAATCAGCCCCAGCATTTT
V: TRBV5-1
D: NA
size: NA
J: TRBJ1-5

CDR3: CASTPSQGYNEQFF
DNA: TGTGCCAGCACACCTAGCCAGGGGTACAATGAGCAGTTCTTC
V: TRBV6-1
D: NA
size: NA
J: TRBJ2-1

CDR3: CATSESGQRGSNQPQHF
DNA: TGTGCCACCAGTGAATCGGGACAAAGGGGGAGCAATCAGCCCCAGCATTTT
V: TRBV15
D: NA
size: NA
J: TRBJ1-5

CDR3: CASRITGGEQYF
DNA: TGTGCCAGCAGAATCACGGGTGGCGAGCAGTACTTC
V: TRBV5-6
D: NA
size: NA
J: TRBJ2-7

CDR3: CASSLRRSYEQYF
DNA: TGTGCCAGCAGTTTACGGCGGAGCTACGAGCAGTACTTC
V: TRBV27
D: NA
size: NA
J: TRBJ2-7

CDR3: CSVGGSGEAFF
DNA: TGCAGCGTTGGTGGGTCGGGTGAAGCTTTCTTT
V: TRBV29-1
D: NA
size: once
J: TRBJ1-1

CDR3: CASSLWGGAGEETQYF
DNA: TGTGCCAGCAGTTTATGGGGGGGCGCGGGCGAAGAGACCCAGTACTTC
V: TRBV27
D: NA
size: once
J: TRBJ2-5

CDR3: CASSQERGTGAETQYF
DNA: TGTGCCAGCAGCCAAGAACGAGGGACAGGGGCAGAGACCCAGTACTTC
V: TRBV7-2
D: TRBD1
size: NA
J: TRBJ2-5

CDR3: CASSRRQDTDTQYF
DNA: TGTGCCAGCAGCAGGCGACAGGACACAGATACGCAGTATTTT
V: TRBV21-1
D: NA
size: NA
J: TRBJ2-3

CDR3: CASSETAGGPNEQFF
DNA: TGTGCCAGCAGTGAAACAGCGGGGGGGCCTAATGAGCAGTTCTTC
V: TRBV2
D: TRBD2
size: NA
J: TRBJ2-1

CDR3: CASTLDRNNSPLHF
DNA: TGTGCCAGTACTCTCGACAGGAATAATTCACCCCTCCACTTT
V: TRBV19
D: NA
size: NA
J: TRBJ1-6

CDR3: CASSELGDSNQPQHF
DNA: TGTGCCAGCAGTGAATTAGGGGATAGCAATCAGCCCCAGCATTTT
V: TRBV6-1
D: NA
size: once
J: TRBJ1-5

CDR3: CASSYRTGGSNQPQHF
DNA: TGTGCCAGCAGCTATAGGACAGGGGGAAGCAATCAGCCCCAGCATTTT
V: TRBV5-6
D: TRBD1
size: once
J: TRBJ1-5